These T cell receptor beta chains were read from a single sample in a study of cytomegalovirus exposure and HLA in healthy donors. Clones were sequenced by immunoSEQ multiplex PCR, and TCRdb holds only the in-frame ones, with some missing. This sample has about 130,000 clones, with roughly 78% found just once. Sequenced: PBMCs. The receptors shown here come from a man aged 25 to 40 in good health and CMV-seronegative. Both conserved end residues are part of each CDR3. The D gene is left open where the match is weak. The size of a clone is reported for some rows only, either as once, few or many, or as a class for expanded clones.

D gene: TRBD1; clone size: once; J gene: TRBJ2-6; V gene: TRBV7-9; CDR3 protein: CASSPRGQTSGANVLTF; CDR3 DNA: TGTGCCAGCAGCCCAAGGGGGCAAACCTCTGGGGCCAACGTCCTGACTTTC
D gene: -; clone size: -; J gene: TRBJ2-3; V gene: TRBV11-2; CDR3 protein: CASSLSGGLYTDTQYF; CDR3 DNA: TGTGCCAGCAGCCTCAGCGGCGGACTATACACAGATACGCAGTATTTT
D gene: -; clone size: -; J gene: TRBJ2-1; V gene: TRBV4-1; CDR3 protein: CASSQVPLVKRQNNEQFF; CDR3 DNA: TGCGCCAGCAGCCAAGTCCCTCTAGTTAAAAGGCAGAACAATGAGCAGTTCTTC
D gene: -; clone size: -; J gene: TRBJ2-7; V gene: TRBV29-1; CDR3 protein: CSVQGGTDTYEQYF; CDR3 DNA: TGCAGCGTCCAGGGCGGGACAGATACCTACGAGCAGTACTTC
D gene: TRBD1; clone size: -; J gene: TRBJ1-2; V gene: TRBV11-2; CDR3 protein: CASTPGQGNGYTF; CDR3 DNA: TGTGCCAGCACCCCGGGACAGGGGAATGGCTACACCTTC
D gene: -; clone size: -; J gene: TRBJ1-4; V gene: TRBV5-1; CDR3 protein: CASSLELQGPNEKLFF; CDR3 DNA: TGCGCCAGCAGCTTGGAGCTACAGGGTCCTAATGAAAAACTGTTTTTT
D gene: -; clone size: -; J gene: TRBJ1-5; V gene: TRBV19; CDR3 protein: CASSGAPDSNQPQHF; CDR3 DNA: TGTGCCAGTAGCGGAGCTCCAGATAGCAATCAGCCCCAGCATTTT
D gene: -; clone size: -; J gene: TRBJ2-5; V gene: TRBV18; CDR3 protein: CASSPSETQYF; CDR3 DNA: TGTGCCAGCTCACCCTCCGAGACCCAGTACTTC
D gene: -; clone size: -; J gene: TRBJ1-5; V gene: TRBV11-2; CDR3 protein: CASSPSGGNQPQHF; CDR3 DNA: TGTGCCAGCAGCCCATCAGGGGGCAATCAGCCCCAGCATTTT
D gene: TRBD1; clone size: -; J gene: TRBJ2-7; V gene: TRBV14; CDR3 protein: CASSRTGVGYEQYF; CDR3 DNA: TGTGCCAGCAGCCGGACAGGGGTTGGGTACGAGCAGTACTTC
D gene: -; clone size: -; J gene: TRBJ2-7; V gene: TRBV9; CDR3 protein: CASSGDRDKPTYEQYF; CDR3 DNA: TGTGCCAGCAGCGGTGACCGGGACAAGCCCACCTACGAGCAGTACTTC
D gene: -; clone size: once; J gene: TRBJ2-1; V gene: TRBV2; CDR3 protein: CASINQNEQFF; CDR3 DNA: TGTGCCAGCATCAATCAAAATGAGCAGTTCTTC
D gene: TRBD1; clone size: -; J gene: TRBJ2-7; V gene: TRBV6-6; CDR3 protein: CASSGTSTGGTYEQYF; CDR3 DNA: TGTGCCAGCAGTGGTACCTCCACAGGGGGCACTTACGAGCAGTACTTC
D gene: -; clone size: -; J gene: TRBJ1-2; V gene: TRBV2; CDR3 protein: CASSEGPLLAGGYGYTF; CDR3 DNA: TGTGCCAGCAGTGAAGGTCCTTTATTGGCAGGAGGTTATGGCTACACCTTC
D gene: -; clone size: -; J gene: TRBJ1-4; V gene: TRBV18; CDR3 protein: CASTPNTGNEKLFF; CDR3 DNA: TGTGCCAGCACACCAAATACGGGTAATGAAAAACTGTTTTTT
D gene: -; clone size: -; J gene: TRBJ2-7; V gene: TRBV5-4; CDR3 protein: CASSLSAGFDEQYF; CDR3 DNA: TGTGCCAGCAGCTTGTCGGCAGGGTTCGACGAGCAGTACTTC
D gene: -; clone size: few; J gene: TRBJ1-4; V gene: TRBV19; CDR3 protein: CASSGQGLLNEKLFF; CDR3 DNA: TGTGCCAGTAGTGGCCAGGGCCTCCTTAATGAAAAACTGTTTTTT
D gene: TRBD2; clone size: -; J gene: TRBJ2-7; V gene: TRBV4-1; CDR3 protein: CASSQLTSGRINPPYEQYF; CDR3 DNA: TGCGCCAGCAGCCAGTTGACTAGCGGAAGGATTAACCCACCCTACGAGCAGTACTTC
D gene: -; clone size: once; J gene: TRBJ2-7; V gene: TRBV19; CDR3 protein: CASSNSYSSYEQYF; CDR3 DNA: TGTGCCAGTAGTAATTCTTATAGCTCCTACGAGCAGTACTTC
D gene: TRBD1; clone size: few; J gene: TRBJ2-7; V gene: TRBV5-6; CDR3 protein: CASSTRTGAYEQYF; CDR3 DNA: TGTGCCAGCAGCACCCGGACAGGGGCCTACGAGCAGTACTTC
D gene: -; clone size: -; J gene: TRBJ2-7; V gene: TRBV29-1; CDR3 protein: CSVAGTDYEQYF; CDR3 DNA: TGCAGCGTTGCCGGTACCGACTACGAGCAGTACTTC
D gene: TRBD2; clone size: -; J gene: TRBJ2-3; V gene: TRBV5-4; CDR3 protein: CASSTAGESTDTQYF; CDR3 DNA: TGTGCCAGCAGCACGGCGGGGGAAAGCACAGATACGCAGTATTTT
D gene: TRBD2; clone size: -; J gene: TRBJ2-1; V gene: TRBV6-5; CDR3 protein: CASSYSTSGKQFF; CDR3 DNA: TGTGCCAGCAGTTACTCGACTAGCGGGAAGCAGTTCTTC
D gene: -; clone size: -; J gene: TRBJ2-7; V gene: TRBV7-8; CDR3 protein: CASSFLGQGGYEQYF; CDR3 DNA: TGTGCCAGCAGTTTCCTCGGCCAGGGGGGCTACGAGCAGTACTTC
D gene: -; clone size: -; J gene: TRBJ1-2; V gene: TRBV5-4; CDR3 protein: CASSLASARLTTYGYTF; CDR3 DNA: TGTGCCAGCAGCTTAGCCTCGGCCCGCCTGACAACCTATGGCTACACCTTC
D gene: TRBD2; clone size: -; J gene: TRBJ2-1; V gene: TRBV9; CDR3 protein: CASRAEFTGTRNEQFF; CDR3 DNA: TGTGCCAGCAGGGCCGAGTTCACCGGGACTAGAAATGAGCAGTTCTTC
D gene: TRBD2; clone size: once; J gene: TRBJ2-7; V gene: TRBV30; CDR3 protein: CAWRGRLADFSYEQYF; CDR3 DNA: TGTGCCTGGAGGGGTCGACTAGCGGATTTCTCCTACGAGCAGTACTTC
D gene: -; clone size: -; J gene: TRBJ2-3; V gene: TRBV10-1; CDR3 protein: CASSESASTDTQYF; CDR3 DNA: TGCGCCAGCAGTGAGTCGGCAAGCACAGATACGCAGTATTTT
D gene: -; clone size: few; J gene: TRBJ1-1; V gene: TRBV9; CDR3 protein: CASSVGGRHMNTEAFF; CDR3 DNA: TGTGCCAGCAGCGTAGGAGGGAGACACATGAACACTGAAGCTTTCTTT
D gene: -; clone size: -; J gene: TRBJ1-2; V gene: TRBV21-1; CDR3 protein: CASSKVTSGKAMPGQDRLSYGYTF; CDR3 DNA: TGTGCCAGCAGCAAGGTTACTTCCGGAAAGGCTATGCCGGGACAGGACCGACTATCCTATGGCTACACCTTC
D gene: -; clone size: -; J gene: TRBJ1-5; V gene: TRBV4-3; CDR3 protein: CASSQARSQGGNQPQHF; CDR3 DNA: TGCGCCAGCAGCCAAGCTAGGAGCCAGGGTGGCAATCAGCCCCAGCATTTT
D gene: -; clone size: -; J gene: TRBJ1-4; V gene: TRBV7-8; CDR3 protein: CASSLIWGRGRRATNEKLFF; CDR3 DNA: TGTGCCAGCAGCTTAATTTGGGGCCGGGGGAGGAGAGCAACTAATGAAAAACTGTTTTTT
D gene: TRBD1; clone size: -; J gene: TRBJ2-7; V gene: TRBV10-3; CDR3 protein: CAISGQGFSYEQYF; CDR3 DNA: TGTGCCATCTCGGGACAGGGATTCTCCTACGAGCAGTACTTC
D gene: -; clone size: -; J gene: TRBJ2-7; V gene: TRBV28; CDR3 protein: CASSLNRIGSISYEQYF; CDR3 DNA: TGTGCCAGCAGTTTAAACAGGATAGGCTCGATCTCCTACGAGCAGTACTTC
D gene: TRBD1; clone size: -; J gene: TRBJ1-2; V gene: TRBV18; CDR3 protein: CASSPGQGARGYTF; CDR3 DNA: TGTGCCAGCTCACCGGGACAGGGGGCTCGTGGCTACACCTTC
D gene: -; clone size: -; J gene: TRBJ2-1; V gene: TRBV6-5; CDR3 protein: CASRGSSYNEQFF; CDR3 DNA: TGTGCCAGCAGGGGCAGCTCCTACAATGAGCAGTTCTTC
D gene: -; clone size: -; J gene: TRBJ2-1; V gene: TRBV2; CDR3 protein: CASREQGTYNEQFF; CDR3 DNA: TGTGCCAGCAGGGAGCAGGGTACCTACAATGAGCAGTTCTTC
D gene: -; clone size: -; J gene: TRBJ1-3; V gene: TRBV7-9; CDR3 protein: CASSLRGRQATISGNTIYF; CDR3 DNA: TGTGCCAGCAGCTTACGGGGAAGACAGGCTACGATCTCTGGAAACACCATATATTTT
D gene: -; clone size: -; J gene: TRBJ1-4; V gene: TRBV10-3; CDR3 protein: CAISESTGGMGEKLFF; CDR3 DNA: TGTGCCATCAGTGAGTCGACTGGCGGGATGGGGGAAAAACTGTTTTTT
D gene: -; clone size: -; J gene: TRBJ1-1; V gene: TRBV27; CDR3 protein: CASSLRSRGGAYTEAFF; CDR3 DNA: TGTGCCAGCAGTTTACGTTCTCGTGGGGGGGCGTACACTGAAGCTTTCTTT
D gene: TRBD2; clone size: -; J gene: TRBJ2-3; V gene: TRBV19; CDR3 protein: CASSSGRPDTQYF; CDR3 DNA: TGTGCCAGTAGTAGCGGGAGGCCAGATACGCAGTATTTT
D gene: -; clone size: -; J gene: TRBJ1-1; V gene: TRBV30; CDR3 protein: CAWSVHQNTEAFF; CDR3 DNA: TGTGCCTGGAGTGTACATCAGAACACTGAAGCTTTCTTT
D gene: TRBD1; clone size: -; J gene: TRBJ2-7; V gene: TRBV6-1; CDR3 protein: CASTTGQGYHEQYF; CDR3 DNA: TGTGCCAGCACAACGGGACAGGGTTACCACGAGCAGTACTTC
D gene: TRBD1; clone size: -; J gene: TRBJ2-7; V gene: TRBV27; CDR3 protein: CASSSDRVYEQYF; CDR3 DNA: TGTGCCAGCAGTTCCGACAGGGTTTACGAGCAGTACTTC
D gene: -; clone size: -; J gene: TRBJ1-5; V gene: TRBV19; CDR3 protein: CASSLTGYSNQPQHF; CDR3 DNA: TGTGCCAGTAGCTTAACAGGGTATAGCAATCAGCCCCAGCATTTT
D gene: TRBD1; clone size: -; J gene: TRBJ1-1; V gene: TRBV10-3; CDR3 protein: CAIRAGQANTEAFF; CDR3 DNA: TGTGCCATCAGAGCGGGACAGGCAAACACTGAAGCTTTCTTT